This entry describes one T cell receptor (beta chain). The V and J ends lost 1 base and 0 bases, in that order; junction bases with no gene match: 13. The CDR3 is 20 residues long. Germline V gene data show CDR1 as LGHNA and CDR2 as YNFKEQ. This entry belongs to a study of T cell changes during pregnancy in multiple sclerosis. Clones were sequenced by immunoSEQ multiplex PCR, and TCRdb holds only the in-frame ones, with some missing. Of 35,000 to 50,000 clones in the sample, 89% were seen once. V is TRBV4-2 and J is TRBJ2-2; TRBD2 matches at 8 bases. This clonotype was sampled from a female donor with multiple sclerosis, enrolled in a pregnancy study. The specimen comprised CD4+ T cells from peripheral blood mononuclear cells, sampled in the first trimester of pregnancy. CDR3 in amino acids: CASSQATGRTSGSNTGELFF. The CDR3 DNA is TGTGCCAGCAGCCAAGCAACAGGGCGTACTAGCGGCTCGAACACCGGGGAGCTGTTTTTT.